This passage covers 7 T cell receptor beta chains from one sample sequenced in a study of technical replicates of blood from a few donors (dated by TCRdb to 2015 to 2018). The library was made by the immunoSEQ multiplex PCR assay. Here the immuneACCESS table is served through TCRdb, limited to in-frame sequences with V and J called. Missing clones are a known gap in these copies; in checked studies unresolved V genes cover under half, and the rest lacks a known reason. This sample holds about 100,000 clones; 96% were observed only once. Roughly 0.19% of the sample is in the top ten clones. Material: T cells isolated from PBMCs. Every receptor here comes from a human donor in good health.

CDR3 loop: CASSHGQGTQPQHF. As DNA, the CDR3 is TGTGCCAGCAGTCACGGACAGGGGACTCAGCCCCAGCATTTT. The chain combines TRBV28 with TRBJ1-5; 9 bases align to TRBD1. CDR3 size: 14 residues. Germline lookup yields CDR1 MDHEN and CDR2 SYDVKM. Trimming cost V 5 bases and J 6 bases; bases outside gene matches: 5.

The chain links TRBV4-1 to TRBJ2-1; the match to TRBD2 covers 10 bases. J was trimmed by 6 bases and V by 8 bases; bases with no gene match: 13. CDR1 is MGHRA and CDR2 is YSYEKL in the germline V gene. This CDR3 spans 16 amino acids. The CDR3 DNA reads TGCGCCAGCGGGACTAGATTAGCGGGAGGAAGCAATGAGCAGTTCTTC. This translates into CASGTRLAGGSNEQFF.

CDR3 coding DNA: TGTGCCAGCAACGAGCGGGCCTTTCGTTCCAATGAGCAGTTCTTC. Translation gives CASNERAFRSNEQFF. The rearrangement joins TRBV13 to TRBJ2-1; tentatively, D is TRBD2 (6 bases). This CDR3 is 15 amino acids long. Per the germline V gene, CDR1 is PRHDT and CDR2 is FYEKMQ (reference sequence). Deletions cut 7 bases from V and 6 bases from J, with 19 bases between.

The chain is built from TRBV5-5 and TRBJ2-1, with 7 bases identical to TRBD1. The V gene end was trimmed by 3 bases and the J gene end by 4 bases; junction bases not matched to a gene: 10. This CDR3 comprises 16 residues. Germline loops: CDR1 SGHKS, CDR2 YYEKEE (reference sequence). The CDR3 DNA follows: TGTGCCAGCAGCTCGACTGGAACAGGGGTTTACAATGAGCAGTTCTTC. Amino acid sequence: CASSSTGTGVYNEQFF. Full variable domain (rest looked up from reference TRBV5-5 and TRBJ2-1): DAGVTQSPTHLIKTRGQQVTLRCSPISGHKSVSWYQQVLGQGPQFIFQYYEKEERGRGNFPDRFSARQFPNYSSELNVNALLLGDSALYLCASSSTGTGVYNEQFFGPGTRLTVL.

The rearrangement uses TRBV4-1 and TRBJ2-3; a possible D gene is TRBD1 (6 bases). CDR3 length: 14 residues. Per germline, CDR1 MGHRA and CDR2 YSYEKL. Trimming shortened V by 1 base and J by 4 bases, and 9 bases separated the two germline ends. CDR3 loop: CASSQGGQPDTQYF. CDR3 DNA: TGCGCCAGCAGCCAAGGAGGACAGCCAGATACGCAGTATTTT.

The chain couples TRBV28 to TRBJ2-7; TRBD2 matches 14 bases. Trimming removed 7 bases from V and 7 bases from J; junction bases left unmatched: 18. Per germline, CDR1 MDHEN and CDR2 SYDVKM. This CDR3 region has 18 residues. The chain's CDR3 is CASKIGTSGSGVRGEQYF. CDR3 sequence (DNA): TGTGCCAGCAAGATTGGGACTAGCGGGAGTGGGGTTCGGGGGGAGCAGTACTTC.

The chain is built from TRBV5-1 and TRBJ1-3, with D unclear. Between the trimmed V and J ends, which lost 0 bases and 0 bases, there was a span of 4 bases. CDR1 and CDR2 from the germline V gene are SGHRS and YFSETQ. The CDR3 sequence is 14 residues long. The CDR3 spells CASSLGHSGNTIYF. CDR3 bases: TGCGCCAGCAGCTTGGGACACTCTGGAAACACCATATATTTT.